The clone carrying this TCR beta chain was picked up a small number of times. The sample belongs to a study of T-cell memory formation after mild COVID-19. After 5'RACE with constant-segment primers, TCR alpha and TCR beta cDNA libraries carrying sample barcodes and UMIs were obtained. In TCRdb, the 5' RACE reads were re-called with MiXCR into one record per CDR3 protein. The table lists hundreds of thousands of distinct CDR3 sequences, around a sixth of them singletons. The germline gives CDR1 MNHEY, CDR2 SMNVEV (reference sequence). This CDR3 comprises 17 residues. The V and J ends lost 5 bases and 9 bases, in that order; junction bases with no gene match: 18.

This receptor was taken from an adult woman who had mild COVID-19 (a few samples of this study predate the infection). Cell type and time point are not known. This sequence joins TRBV27 and TRBJ2-1; 8 bases are a match to TRBD2. The sequenced material came from PBMCs or a T cell subset sorted from them (not recorded which). CDR3 region: CASSPHPGQAREVEQFF. The CDR3, as DNA: TGTGCCAGCAGTCCCCATCCGGGTCAAGCGCGGGAGGTTGAGCAGTTCTTC.